This passage covers 5 T cell receptor beta chains from one sample sequenced in a study of regulatory T cells in long-lasting Graves disease. Construction of the TCR beta libraries employed iRepertoire HTBI primers in conjunction with Arm-PCR of CDR3 regions. TCRdb re-derived calls from the multiplex PCR reads in MiXCR, one entry per CDR3 protein. The sample includes 390,000 or so distinct CDR3 sequences, approximately 12% of them seen just once. Noted time point: newly diagnosed GD, antithyroid drugs for less than 3 months. Preparation of the TCR library used RNA extracted from PBMCs. The same sample was also used in a study of T cells in Graves' hyperthyroidism and ophthalmopathy.

The input for sequencing was peripheral blood mononuclear cells (PBMCs), taken at new diagnosis, from a patient treated with antithyroid drugs. The receptors originated from a woman under 30 with Graves disease.

This clonotype was observed many times. V and J are TRBV27 and TRBJ1-6; no firm D call. V gave up 5 bases and J gave up 9 bases, with 11 bases separating them. From germline, CDR1 is MNHEY and CDR2 SMNVEV (reference sequence). The CDR3 consists of 13 residues. In DNA, the CDR3 is TGTGCCAGCAGTCCAGGTTGGGGTTCACCCCTCCACTTT. It encodes CASSPGWGSPLHF.

Ten or more counts support this clonotype. The chain employs TRBV27 and TRBJ2-5; 14 bases match TRBD2. Per germline, CDR1 MNHEY and CDR2 SMNVEV (reference sequence). The CDR3 has 18 amino acids. Losses at the gene ends were 5 bases for V and 5 bases for J; bases not matched to a gene: 13. The CDR3 region has the DNA TGTGCCAGCAGTCCACTAATGAGACTAGCGGGAGGGTTGGAGACCCAGTACTTC. This gives the protein CASSPLMRLAGGLETQYF.

This clonotype was picked up many times. The gene calls are TRBV28 and TRBJ2-1; a weak D match, TRBD2 (6 bases). The CDR3 runs to 16 residues. From germline, CDR1 is MDHEN and CDR2 SYDVKM. With 7 bases removed from V and 5 bases from J, the gap between germline ends came to 21 bases. Here the CDR3 DNA reads TGTGCCAGCAAATTCCCGGAGGGTAGTCAGCACAATGAGCAGTTCTTC. Translated, it gives CASKFPEGSQHNEQFF.

This clonotype was recorded at least ten times. V and J are TRBV28 and TRBJ1-2; 9 nucleotides line up with TRBD1. Losses at the gene ends were 3 bases for V and 6 bases for J; bases not matched to a gene: 11. This CDR3 is 16 amino acids long. The germline gives CDR1 MDHEN, CDR2 SYDVKM. DNA of the CDR3: TGTGCCAGCAGTTTTGGTAGGCGGGACAGGGTCGATGGCTACACCTTC. Residues: CASSFGRRDRVDGYTF.

Of note for this clonotype: A much bigger clone sits one base away, suggesting this may be a read error. The CDR3 spells CANANGNEQFF. The DNA of the CDR3 is TGTGCCAACGCGAATGGCAATGAGCAGTTCTTC. This sequence joins TRBV2 and TRBJ2-1; D ambiguous. CDR1 is SNHLY, CDR2 FYNNEI, per germline. V was cut by 10 bases and J by 6 bases, with 10 bases left in between. The CDR3 runs to 11 residues.